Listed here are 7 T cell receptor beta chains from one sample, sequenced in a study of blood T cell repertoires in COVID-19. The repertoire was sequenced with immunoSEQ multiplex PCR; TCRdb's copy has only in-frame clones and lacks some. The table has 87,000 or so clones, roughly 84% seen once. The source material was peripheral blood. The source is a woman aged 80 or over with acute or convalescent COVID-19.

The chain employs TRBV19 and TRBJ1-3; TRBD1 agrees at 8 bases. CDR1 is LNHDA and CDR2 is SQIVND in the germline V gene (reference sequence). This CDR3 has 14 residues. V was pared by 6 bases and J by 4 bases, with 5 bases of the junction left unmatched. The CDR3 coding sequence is TGTGCCAGTAGGAGACAGGGGTCCGGAAACACCATATATTTT. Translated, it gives CASRRQGSGNTIYF.

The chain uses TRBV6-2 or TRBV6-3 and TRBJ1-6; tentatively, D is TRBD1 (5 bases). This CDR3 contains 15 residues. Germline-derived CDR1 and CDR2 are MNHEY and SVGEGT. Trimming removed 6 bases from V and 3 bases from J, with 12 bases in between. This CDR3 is CASRPSGDYNSPLHF. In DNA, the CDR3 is TGTGCCAGCAGACCTTCGGGGGACTATAATTCACCCCTCCACTTT.

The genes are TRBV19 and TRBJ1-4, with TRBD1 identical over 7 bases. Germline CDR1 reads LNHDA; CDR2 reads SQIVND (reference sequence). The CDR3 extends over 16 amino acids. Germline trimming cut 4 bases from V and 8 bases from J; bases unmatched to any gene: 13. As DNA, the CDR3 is TGTGCCAGTAGTAAACCGCAGGGGGGAGGCGCCGAAAAACTGTTTTTT. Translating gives CASSKPQGGGAEKLFF.

CDR3 region: CASSLETGGNQPQHF. The CDR3 DNA is TGTGCCAGCAGCTTGGAAACAGGGGGAAATCAGCCCCAGCATTTT. This chain uses TRBV5-5 with TRBJ1-5; 8 bases align to TRBD1. Germline CDR1 and CDR2: SGHKS and YYEKEE (reference sequence). The CDR3 spans 15 residues. V lost 0 bases to trimming and J lost 4 bases; unmatched junction nucleotides: 3.

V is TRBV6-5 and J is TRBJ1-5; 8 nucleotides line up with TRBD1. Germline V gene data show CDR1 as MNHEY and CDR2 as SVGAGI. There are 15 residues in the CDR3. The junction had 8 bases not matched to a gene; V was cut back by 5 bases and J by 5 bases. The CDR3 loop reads CASSPGTGRDQPQHF. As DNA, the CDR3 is TGTGCCAGCAGTCCCGGGACAGGAAGAGATCAGCCCCAGCATTTT.

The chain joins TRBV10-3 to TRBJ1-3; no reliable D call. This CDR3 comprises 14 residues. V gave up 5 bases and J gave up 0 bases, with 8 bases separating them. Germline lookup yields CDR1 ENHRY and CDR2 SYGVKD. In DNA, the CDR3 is TGTGCCATCAGTTCCGGGAGCTCTGGAAACACCATATATTTT. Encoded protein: CAISSGSSGNTIYF.

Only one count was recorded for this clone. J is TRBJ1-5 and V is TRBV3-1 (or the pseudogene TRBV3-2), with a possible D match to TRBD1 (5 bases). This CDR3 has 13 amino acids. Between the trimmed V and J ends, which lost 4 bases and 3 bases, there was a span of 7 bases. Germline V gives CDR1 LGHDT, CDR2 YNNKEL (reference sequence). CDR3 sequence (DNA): TGTGCCAGCAGCCCAGGGTACAATCAGCCCCAGCATTTT. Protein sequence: CASSPGYNQPQHF.